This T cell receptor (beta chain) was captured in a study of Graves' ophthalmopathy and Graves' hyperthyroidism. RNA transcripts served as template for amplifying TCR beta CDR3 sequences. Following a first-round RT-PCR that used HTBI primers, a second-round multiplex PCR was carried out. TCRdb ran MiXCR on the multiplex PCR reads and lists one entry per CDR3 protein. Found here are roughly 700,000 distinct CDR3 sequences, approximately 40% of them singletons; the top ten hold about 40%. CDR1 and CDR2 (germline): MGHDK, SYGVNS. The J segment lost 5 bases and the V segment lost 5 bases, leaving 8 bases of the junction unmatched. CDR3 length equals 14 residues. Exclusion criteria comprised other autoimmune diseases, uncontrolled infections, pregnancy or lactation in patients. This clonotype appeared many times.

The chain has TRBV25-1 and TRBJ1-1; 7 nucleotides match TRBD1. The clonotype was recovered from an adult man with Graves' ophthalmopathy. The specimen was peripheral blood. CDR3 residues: CASSQKTGSTEAFF. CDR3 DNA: TGTGCCAGCAGTCAGAAGACAGGGTCGACTGAAGCTTTCTTT.